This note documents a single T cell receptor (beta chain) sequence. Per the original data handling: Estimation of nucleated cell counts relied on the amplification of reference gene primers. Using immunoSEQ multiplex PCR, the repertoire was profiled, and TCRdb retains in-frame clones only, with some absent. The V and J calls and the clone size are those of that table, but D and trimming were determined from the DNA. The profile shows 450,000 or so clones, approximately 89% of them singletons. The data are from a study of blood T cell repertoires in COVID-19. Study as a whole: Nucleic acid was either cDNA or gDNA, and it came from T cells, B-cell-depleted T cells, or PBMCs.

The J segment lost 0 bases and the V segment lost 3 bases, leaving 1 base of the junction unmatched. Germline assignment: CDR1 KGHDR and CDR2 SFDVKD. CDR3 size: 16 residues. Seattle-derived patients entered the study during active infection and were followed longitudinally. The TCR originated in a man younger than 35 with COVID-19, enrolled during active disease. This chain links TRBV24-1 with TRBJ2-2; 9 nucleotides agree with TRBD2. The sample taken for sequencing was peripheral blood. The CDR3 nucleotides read TGTGCCACCAGTGATACTAGCGGGCCGAACACCGGGGAGCTGTTTTTT. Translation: CATSDTSGPNTGELFF.